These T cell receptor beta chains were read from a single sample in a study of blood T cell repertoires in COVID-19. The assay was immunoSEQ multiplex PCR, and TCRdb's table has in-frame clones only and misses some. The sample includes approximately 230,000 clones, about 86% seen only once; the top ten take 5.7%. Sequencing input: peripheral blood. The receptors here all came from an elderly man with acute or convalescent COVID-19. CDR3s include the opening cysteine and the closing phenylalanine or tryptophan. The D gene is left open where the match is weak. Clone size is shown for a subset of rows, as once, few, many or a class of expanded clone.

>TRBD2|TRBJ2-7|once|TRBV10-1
CASSDPGTSYEQYF
TGCGCCAGCAGTGATCCTGGGACTAGCTACGAGCAGTACTTC
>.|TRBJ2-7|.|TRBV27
CASRPGEPYEQYF
TGTGCCAGCAGACCGGGTGAACCCTACGAGCAGTACTTC
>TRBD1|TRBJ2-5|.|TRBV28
CASSPGWTGSEDF
TGTGCCAGCAGCCCCGGGTGGACAGGGTCGGAGGACTTC
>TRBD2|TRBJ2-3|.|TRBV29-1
CSVDAQREGRGTDTQYF
TGCAGCGTTGACGCCCAGCGGGAGGGCCGGGGTACAGATACGCAGTATTTT
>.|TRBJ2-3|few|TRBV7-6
CASSSYGGLDTQYF
TGTGCCAGCAGCTCATATGGAGGGTTGGATACGCAGTATTTT
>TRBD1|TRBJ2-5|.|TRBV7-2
CASSLAYSKQLQGAKTQYF
TGTGCCAGCAGCTTAGCGTACTCTAAACAACTTCAGGGGGCCAAGACCCAGTACTTC
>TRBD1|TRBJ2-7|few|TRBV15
CATSSDSRDRVYEQYF
TGTGCCACCAGCAGTGACTCCCGGGACAGGGTCTACGAGCAGTACTTC
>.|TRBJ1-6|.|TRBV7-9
CASSYGGKNSPLHF
TGTGCCAGCAGCTACGGGGGGAAGAATTCACCCCTCCACTTT
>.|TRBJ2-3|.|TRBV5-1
CASSPSTDTQYF
TGCGCCAGCAGCCCGAGCACAGATACGCAGTATTTT
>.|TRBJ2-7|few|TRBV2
CASSQRRLYEQYF
TGTGCCAGCAGTCAGCGAAGACTATACGAGCAGTACTTC
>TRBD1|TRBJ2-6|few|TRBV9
CASSSDRSSGANVLTF
TGTGCCAGCAGCTCGGACAGGAGCTCTGGGGCCAACGTCCTGACTTTC
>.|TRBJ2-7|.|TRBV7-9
CASSWAARGSYEQYF
TGTGCCAGCAGCTGGGCAGCACGTGGCTCCTACGAGCAGTACTTC
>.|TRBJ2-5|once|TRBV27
CASSVQGSYETQYF
TGTGCCAGCAGTGTACAGGGATCTTACGAGACCCAGTACTTC
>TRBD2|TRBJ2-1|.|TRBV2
CASGLAGGQNEQFF
TGTGCCAGTGGTCTGGCGGGGGGGCAGAATGAGCAGTTCTTC
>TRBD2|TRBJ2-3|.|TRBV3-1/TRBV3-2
CATATTSGGETDTQYF
TGTGCCACCGCTACAACTAGCGGGGGCGAAACAGATACGCAGTATTTT
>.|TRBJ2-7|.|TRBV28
CASSLLDSYEQYF
TGTGCCAGCAGTTTACTAGACTCCTACGAGCAGTACTTC
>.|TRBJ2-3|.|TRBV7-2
CASSPQTLPTDTQYF
TGTGCCAGCAGCCCCCAGACACTGCCCACAGATACGCAGTATTTT
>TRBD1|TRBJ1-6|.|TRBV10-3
CAISEDREGSPLHF
TGTGCCATCAGTGAGGACAGGGAAGGATCACCCCTCCACTTT
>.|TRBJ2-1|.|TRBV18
CASSPPAGYNEQFF
TGTGCCAGCTCACCACCGGCCGGGTACAATGAGCAGTTCTTC
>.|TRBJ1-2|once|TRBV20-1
CSASERGSYGYTF
TGCAGTGCTAGTGAACGAGGGTCCTATGGCTACACCTTC
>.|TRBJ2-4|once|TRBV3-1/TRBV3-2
CASSLRGPKNIQYF
TGTGCCAGCAGCCTCAGGGGACCCAAAAACATTCAGTACTTC
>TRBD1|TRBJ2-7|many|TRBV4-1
CASSHSPGQGTREQYF
TGCGCCAGCAGCCATTCCCCGGGACAGGGCACTCGTGAGCAGTACTTC
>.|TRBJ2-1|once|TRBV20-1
CSALQLKQFF
TGCAGTGCTCTCCAGTTGAAGCAGTTCTTC
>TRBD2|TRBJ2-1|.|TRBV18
CASSPQFGGNEQFF
TGTGCCAGCTCACCACAGTTCGGGGGGAATGAGCAGTTCTTC
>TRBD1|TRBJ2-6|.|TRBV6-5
CASRADRAGANVLTF
TGTGCCAGCAGAGCAGACAGGGCTGGGGCCAACGTCCTGACTTTC
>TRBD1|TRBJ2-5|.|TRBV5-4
CASSFDRGQETQYF
TGTGCCAGCAGCTTCGACAGGGGCCAAGAGACCCAGTACTTC
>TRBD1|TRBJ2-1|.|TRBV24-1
CATSESRGRLSFF
TGTGCCACCAGTGAATCCAGGGGGCGGTTGTCGTTCTTC
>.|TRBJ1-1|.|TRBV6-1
CASSGGGGPLNTEAFF
TGTGCCAGCAGTGGAGGCGGAGGACCGCTGAACACTGAAGCTTTCTTT
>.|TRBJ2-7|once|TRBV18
CASSPQRTTPYEQYF
TGTGCCAGCTCACCTCAGAGGACTACCCCCTACGAGCAGTACTTC
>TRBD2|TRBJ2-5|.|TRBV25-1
CASSPGGGSFQETQYF
TGTGCCAGCAGTCCTGGGGGGGGATCCTTTCAAGAGACCCAGTACTTC
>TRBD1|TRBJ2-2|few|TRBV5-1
CASSSGTGGAFTGELFF
TGCGCCAGCAGCTCGGGGACAGGGGGCGCGTTCACCGGGGAGCTGTTTTTT
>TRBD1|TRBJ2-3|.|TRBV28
CASRLTGADTQYF
TGTGCCAGCAGACTCACAGGGGCAGATACGCAGTATTTT
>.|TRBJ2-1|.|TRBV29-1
CSFSRDYNEQFF
TGCAGCTTTTCACGAGATTACAATGAGCAGTTCTTC
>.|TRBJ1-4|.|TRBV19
CASSMMSGISNEKLFF
TGTGCCAGTAGTATGATGTCGGGGATCTCTAATGAAAAACTGTTTTTT
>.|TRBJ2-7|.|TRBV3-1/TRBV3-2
CASSQEVDTEQYF
TGTGCCAGCAGCCAAGAAGTTGACACCGAGCAGTACTTC
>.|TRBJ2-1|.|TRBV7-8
CASSFSEILSEQFF
TGTGCCAGCAGCTTCAGCGAGATTCTATCTGAGCAGTTCTTC
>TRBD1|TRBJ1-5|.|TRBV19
CASHTPGQVMGQPQHF
TGTGCCAGTCACACACCGGGACAGGTTATGGGTCAGCCCCAGCATTTT
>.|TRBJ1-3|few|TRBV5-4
CASSLGREDTIYF
TGTGCCAGCAGCTTGGGGAGGGAGGACACCATATATTTT
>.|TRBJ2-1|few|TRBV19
CASSLVGAYNEQFF
TGTGCCAGTAGCCTAGTCGGGGCCTACAATGAGCAGTTCTTC
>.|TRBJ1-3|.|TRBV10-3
CAISEVSSGNTIYF
TGTGCCATCAGTGAGGTCAGCTCTGGAAACACCATATATTTT
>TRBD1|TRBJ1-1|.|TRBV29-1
CSVGGQGASEAFF
TGCAGCGTTGGGGGACAGGGGGCCTCTGAAGCTTTCTTT
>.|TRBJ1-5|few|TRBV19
CASSIDRTDSNQPQHF
TGTGCCAGTAGTATAGATCGGACAGATAGCAATCAGCCCCAGCATTTT
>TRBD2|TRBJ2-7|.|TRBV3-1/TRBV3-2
CASSQESLAGVYEQYF
TGTGCCAGCAGCCAAGAAAGTCTAGCGGGAGTCTACGAGCAGTACTTC
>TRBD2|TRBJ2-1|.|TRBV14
CASSQARGGYNEQFF
TGTGCCAGCAGCCAAGCCCGCGGGGGTTACAATGAGCAGTTCTTC
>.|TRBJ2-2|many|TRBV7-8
CASSLGIFNTGELFF
TGTGCCAGCAGCCTCGGGATCTTCAACACCGGGGAGCTGTTTTTT
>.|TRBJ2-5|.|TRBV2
CASSDGRARETQYF
TGTGCCAGCAGTGATGGCAGGGCACGGGAGACCCAGTACTTC
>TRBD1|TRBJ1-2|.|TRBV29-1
CSEHRGLSSYTF
TGCAGCGAACATAGGGGGCTGAGTAGCTACACCTTC
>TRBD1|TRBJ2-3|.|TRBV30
CASRDRGLNTQYF
TGTGCCTCTCGGGACAGGGGGCTAAATACGCAGTATTTT
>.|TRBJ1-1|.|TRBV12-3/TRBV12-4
CASRMGELEAFF
TGTGCCAGCCGTATGGGAGAGCTCGAAGCTTTCTTT
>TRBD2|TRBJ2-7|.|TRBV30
CAWSGVAGAQYF
TGTGCCTGGAGCGGGGTAGCGGGGGCCCAGTACTTC
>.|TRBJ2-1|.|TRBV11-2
CASSSVRGFVHEQFF
TGTGCCAGCAGCTCAGTCAGGGGTTTCGTTCATGAGCAGTTCTTC
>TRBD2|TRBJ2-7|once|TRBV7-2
CASSLGLAGEQYF
TGTGCCAGCAGCTTAGGGCTAGCGGGGGAGCAGTACTTC
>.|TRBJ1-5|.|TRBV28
CASTGQGQPQHF
TGTGCCAGCACGGGTCAGGGTCAGCCCCAGCATTTT